This T cell receptor (beta chain) was documented in a study of regulatory T cells in long-lasting Graves disease. Construction of the TCR beta libraries employed iRepertoire HTBI primers in conjunction with Arm-PCR of CDR3 regions. TCRdb ran MiXCR on the multiplex PCR reads and lists one entry per CDR3 protein. The table has about 290,000 distinct CDR3 sequences, under 25% seen once; the top ten hold 56%. CDR1 is SGHTA and CDR2 is FQGNSA in the germline V gene. V trimming: 3 bases; J trimming: 3 bases; junction bases outside the gene matches: 11. The CDR3 is 17 amino acids. Described time point: persistent/refractory GD, antithyroid drugs over 5 years with positive TRAb. Extracted PBMC RNA gave rise to the TCR library. Those enrolled as patients came out of an endocrinology department in Xi'an, China.

The rearrangement joins TRBV7-2 to TRBJ2-3; 8 bases align to TRBD2. Sample: peripheral blood mononuclear cells (PBMCs), taken when the disease was refractory, from a patient treated with antithyroid drugs. This receptor was taken from a female donor with Graves disease. CDR3 protein: CASSLLSGRGGTDTQYF. DNA of the CDR3: TGTGCCAGCAGCTTGCTCAGCGGGAGAGGGGGGACAGATACGCAGTATTTT.